This T cell receptor (beta chain) was profiled in a study of PD-1 blockade in classical Hodgkin lymphoma. Assay used: immunoSEQ multiplex PCR; TCRdb lists only in-frame clones, some missing. The repertoire holds about 37,000 clones, with 88% as singletons. Points from the study as a whole: By C4D1, diversity of CD4+ TCRs had risen significantly, whereas that of CD8+ TCRs had not. Lower baseline TCR diversity marked trial partial responders and progressors.

Notes on this clone: As yet, its antigen is unknown.

All trial patients relapsed after autologous stem cell transplantation. Specimen: peripheral blood mononuclear cells (PBMCs), collected before the second cycle of nivolumab. The receptor comes from a human donor with classical Hodgkin lymphoma.

CDR3 region: CASRCAVGGEIPYEQYF. The CDR3 coding sequence is TGTGCCAGCAGATGTGCAGTTGGGGGAGAGATTCCCTACGAGCAGTACTTC. J is TRBJ2-7 and V is TRBV28; possibly TRBD1 or TRBD2 for D (5 bases each). Deletions cut 6 bases from V and 2 bases from J, with 23 bases between. The germline V gene has CDR1 MDHEN and CDR2 SYDVKM. This CDR3 has 17 amino acids.